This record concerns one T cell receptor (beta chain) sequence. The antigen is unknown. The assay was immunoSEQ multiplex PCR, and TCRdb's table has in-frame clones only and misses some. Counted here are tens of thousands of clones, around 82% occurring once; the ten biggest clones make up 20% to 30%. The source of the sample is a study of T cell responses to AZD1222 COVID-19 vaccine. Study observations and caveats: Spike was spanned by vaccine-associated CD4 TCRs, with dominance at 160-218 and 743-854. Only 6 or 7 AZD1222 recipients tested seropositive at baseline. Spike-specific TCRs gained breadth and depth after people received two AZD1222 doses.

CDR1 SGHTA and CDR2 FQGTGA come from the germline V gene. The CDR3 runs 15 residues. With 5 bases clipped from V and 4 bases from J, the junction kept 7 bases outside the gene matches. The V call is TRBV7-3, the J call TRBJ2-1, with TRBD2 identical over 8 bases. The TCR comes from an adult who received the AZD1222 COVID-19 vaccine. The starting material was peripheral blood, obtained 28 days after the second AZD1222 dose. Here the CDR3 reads CASSVSSGSYNEQFF. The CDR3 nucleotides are TGTGCCAGCAGCGTGTCCAGCGGGAGTTACAATGAGCAGTTCTTC.